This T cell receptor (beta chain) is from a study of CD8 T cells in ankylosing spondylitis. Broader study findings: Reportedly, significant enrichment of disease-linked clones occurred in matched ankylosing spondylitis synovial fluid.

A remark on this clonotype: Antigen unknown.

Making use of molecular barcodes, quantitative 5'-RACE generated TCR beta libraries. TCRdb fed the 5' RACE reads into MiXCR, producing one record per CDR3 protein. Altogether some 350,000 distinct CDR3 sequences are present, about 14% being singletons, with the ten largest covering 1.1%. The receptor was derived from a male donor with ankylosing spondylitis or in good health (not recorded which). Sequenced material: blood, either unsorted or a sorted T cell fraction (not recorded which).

CDR3: CASTSSDRLTGELFF. In DNA, the CDR3 is TGTGCCAGCACCTCTAGCGACCGCCTCACCGGGGAGCTGTTTTTT. The V gene is TRBV6-1, the J gene TRBJ2-2; perhaps TRBD2 as D (6 bases). The CDR3 is 15 residues long. The V end lost 7 bases, the J end lost 4 bases, and 16 bases lay between the germline ends. Germline V CDR1 and CDR2: MNHNS, SASEGT.